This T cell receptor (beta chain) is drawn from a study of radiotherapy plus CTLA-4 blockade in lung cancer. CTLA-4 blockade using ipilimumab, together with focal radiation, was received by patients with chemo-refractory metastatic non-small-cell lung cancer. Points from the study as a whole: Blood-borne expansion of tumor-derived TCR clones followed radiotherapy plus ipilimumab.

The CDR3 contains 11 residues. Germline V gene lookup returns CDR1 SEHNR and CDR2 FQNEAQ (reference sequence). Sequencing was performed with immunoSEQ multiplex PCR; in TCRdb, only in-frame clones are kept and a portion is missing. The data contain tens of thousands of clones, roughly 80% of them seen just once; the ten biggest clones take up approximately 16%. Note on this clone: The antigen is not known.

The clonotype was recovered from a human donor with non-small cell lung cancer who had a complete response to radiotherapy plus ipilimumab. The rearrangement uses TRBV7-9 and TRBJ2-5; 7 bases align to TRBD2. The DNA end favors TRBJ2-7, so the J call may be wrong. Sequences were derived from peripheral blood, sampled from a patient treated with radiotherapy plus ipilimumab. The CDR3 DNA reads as TGTGCCAGCGGGGGGGAATACGAGCAGTACTTC. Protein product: CASGGEYEQYF.